The entry below gives a single T cell receptor beta chain sequence along with its context. The sample belongs to a study of cytomegalovirus exposure and HLA in healthy donors. CDR1 and CDR2 from the germline V gene are SGDLS and YYNGEE. This CDR3 is 12 amino acids long. Trimming took off 5 bases at V and 6 bases at J, with 8 bases between the two ends. Vbeta (60) and Jbeta (13) primers were used in the PCR. Profiling relied on immunoSEQ multiplex PCR, and the TCRdb table lists in-frame clones only, not all of them. The sample includes 85,000 to 90,000 clones, about 75% seen only once; the top ten take 10%.

The TCR was taken from a young man in good health and CMV-seropositive. The rearrangement links TRBV9 to TRBJ2-2; D remains ambiguous. The sample comprised PBMCs. The CDR3 DNA is TGTGCCAGCAGTTCGTTCCCCGGGGAGCTGTTTTTT. It codes for CASSSFPGELFF.